This T cell receptor beta chain was captured in a study of blood T cell repertoires in COVID-19. Study-level background: Spain, Italy and the United States supplied samples that represented acute and convalescent COVID-19. Nucleic acid was either cDNA or gDNA, and it came from T cells, B-cell-depleted T cells, or PBMCs.

Original handling: Nucleated cell number was recorded as an estimate derived from reference gene primer amplification. Generated by immunoSEQ multiplex PCR, the TCRdb table keeps only in-frame clones and is missing some. V and J calls plus clone size are reproduced from that table; the DNA served to infer D and trimming. The repertoire holds 380,000 or so clones, with around nine tenths as singletons. It was during active infection that Seattle patients were enrolled and then longitudinally followed. V lost 4 bases and J lost 7, with 11 bases in between. The CDR3 is made up of 12 amino acids. From germline, CDR1 is SGHKS and CDR2 YYEKEE (reference sequence).

Sequencing used peripheral blood. J is TRBJ1-1 and V is TRBV5-5, with D possibly TRBD1 on 5 matching bases. The clonotype was recovered from a woman in her sixties or seventies with COVID-19, enrolled during active disease. The CDR3 nucleotides read TGTGCCAGCAGCGTTAGACAGCATGAAGCTTTCTTT. Translating gives CASSVRQHEAFF.